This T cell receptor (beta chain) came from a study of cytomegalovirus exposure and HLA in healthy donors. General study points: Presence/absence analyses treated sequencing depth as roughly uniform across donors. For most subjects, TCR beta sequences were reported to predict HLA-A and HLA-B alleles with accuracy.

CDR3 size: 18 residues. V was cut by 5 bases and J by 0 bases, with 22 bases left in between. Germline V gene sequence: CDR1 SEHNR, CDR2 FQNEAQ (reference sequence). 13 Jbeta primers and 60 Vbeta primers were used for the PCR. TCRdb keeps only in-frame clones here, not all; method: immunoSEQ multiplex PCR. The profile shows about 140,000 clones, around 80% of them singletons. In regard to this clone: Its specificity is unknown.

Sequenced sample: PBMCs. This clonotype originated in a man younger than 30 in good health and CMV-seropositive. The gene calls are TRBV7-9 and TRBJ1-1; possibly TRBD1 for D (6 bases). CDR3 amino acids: CASSPYPGGEMMNTEAFF. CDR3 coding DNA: TGTGCCAGCAGCCCTTATCCGGGGGGCGAAATGATGAACACTGAAGCTTTCTTT.